This T cell receptor (beta chain) was identified during a study of low-dose radiotherapy and immunotherapy resistance in tumors. Alpha and beta chains were covered, as first-strand cDNA relied on TRAV- and TRBV-specific primers. The TCRs were subjected to amplification over about 20 PCR cycles employing a constant-region primer in conjunction with a V-primer adapter. A single record per CDR3 protein comes from TCRdb applying MiXCR to the reads. The table has tens of thousands of distinct CDR3 sequences, about 25% seen once. This clonotype appeared many times. The junction had 7 bases not matched to a gene; V was cut back by 6 bases and J by 0 bases. Germline CDR1 is SGHNT and CDR2 is YYREEE (reference sequence). The CDR3 totals 15 residues. Time point given: before trial treatment.

The origin of this receptor is a male donor with prostate cancer. The specimen comprised PBMCs, sampled before treatment. The genes are TRBV5-4 and TRBJ2-7; 9 nucleotides line up with TRBD2. The CDR3 here is CASTAHSGSSYEQYF. The CDR3 DNA sequence: TGTGCCAGCACCGCTCATAGCGGGAGCTCCTACGAGCAGTACTTC.